The 23 T cell receptor beta chains listed next were all sequenced from one sample in a study of human T cells and chemical hapten exposure. Each CDR3 protein gets one entry after TCRdb re-called the RACE reads with MiXCR. This sample carries 250,000 or so distinct CDR3 sequences, around 7.7% of them seen once, and the ten largest clones take 1.2%. The time point here: pre-sensitization, week 0. Sample treatment: therapeutic diphenylcyclopropenone sensitization with weekly scalp DPC. The sample was whole blood, taken in connection with sensitization to the hapten diphenylcyclopropenone (DPC). The receptors here all came from a man aged 18 to 30 with alopecia areata. Some clones in this sample may be carry-over from other donors' samples.

This clonotype was recorded a few times. V and J are TRBV12-3 or TRBV12-4 and TRBJ2-5; D might be TRBD1 (5 bases). V lost 5 bases to trimming and J lost 0 bases, with 10 bases between them. This CDR3 comprises 14 residues. The CDR3: CASSADRHQETQYF. The CDR3 DNA reads TGTGCCAGCAGTGCCGACAGACACCAAGAGACCCAGTACTTC.

This clonotype appeared many times. DNA of the CDR3: TGCGCCAGCAGCCAGGACAGGAACACTGAAGCTTTCTTT. Translating it yields CASSQDRNTEAFF. The chain links TRBV5-1 to TRBJ1-1, with D perhaps TRBD1 (6 bases). The germline CDR1 and CDR2 sequences are SGHRS and YFSETQ. V was trimmed by 4 bases and J by 1 base, leaving 8 bases between them. The CDR3 is 13 amino acids.

This clonotype was recorded many times. The rearrangement links TRBV10-3 to TRBJ2-7; D might be TRBD1 (6 bases). Trimming took 0 bases from V and 0 from J, leaving 12 bases between them. In germline, CDR1 is ENHRY, CDR2 SYGVKD. The CDR3 consists of 16 residues. CDR3 nucleotides: TGTGCCATCAGTGAGTCCGCCTTGGACAGCTCCTACGAGCAGTACTTC. This codes for CAISESALDSSYEQYF.

CDR3 nucleotide sequence: TGCGCCAGCAGCCAATCGAACGGTGCGCGGACAGGGATACCTGAAGCTTTCTTT. Its translation is CASSQSNGARTGIPEAFF. The chain combines TRBV4-3 with TRBJ1-1, with TRBD1 identical over 8 bases. CDR1 LGHNA and CDR2 YSLEER come from the germline V gene. The V segment lost 2 bases and the J segment 6 bases; nucleotides outside the gene matches: 17. The CDR3 extends over 18 amino acids.

Only a few counts were recorded for this clonotype. The chain combines TRBV7-8 with TRBJ1-5, with D possibly TRBD1 on 6 matching bases. CDR3 size: 17 residues. Germline CDR1 is SGHVS and CDR2 is FQNEAQ. The ends were cut back, 0 bases at V and 4 bases at J, with 16 bases in the middle. CDR3 coding DNA: TGTGCCAGCAGCTTAGCGCCCCACAGGGTACATAATCAGCCCCAGCATTTT. As protein: CASSLAPHRVHNQPQHF.

In this sample, this clonotype turned up many times. The chain employs TRBV29-1 and TRBJ2-7; 9 bases line up with TRBD1. Germline CDR1 SQVTM, CDR2 ANQGSEA. The CDR3 length is 13 residues. V was clipped by 3 bases and J by 9 bases; unmatched bases: 9. The DNA for the CDR3 is TGCAGCGTTGATTTGGGACAGGGTTCTGGGCAGTACTTC. Encoded protein: CSVDLGQGSGQYF.

This clonotype was seen a handful of times. The chain links TRBV7-2 to TRBJ2-1; possibly TRBD2 for D (5 bases). V lost 5 bases to trimming and J lost 4 bases, with 15 bases between them. Germline assignment: CDR1 SGHTA and CDR2 FQGNSA. The CDR3 spans 15 residues. CDR3 residues: CASSPGQRRYNEQFF. CDR3 nucleotide sequence: TGTGCCAGCAGCCCAGGTCAGAGGAGGTACAATGAGCAGTTCTTC.

This clonotype was seen repeatedly, ten times or more. The gene calls are TRBV21-1 and TRBJ1-3; TRBD1, the table's D call, was not compared with the DNA. TRBV21-1 is tagged as a pseudogene. The CDR3 has 17 amino acids. The CDR3 DNA is TGTGCCACCCGCTGGGACAGGATTCGTCGATCTGGAAACACCATATATTTT. It translates to CATRWDRIRRSGNTIYF.

This chain links TRBV7-9 with TRBJ1-5; no reliable D call. The V end was cut by 0 bases, the J end by 1 base, with 10 bases between. This CDR3 is built from 16 residues. Per the germline V gene, CDR1 is SEHNR and CDR2 is FQNEAQ (reference sequence). The CDR3 sequence is CASSLAGRHSNQPQHF. CDR3 nucleotides: TGTGCCAGCAGCTTAGCGGGGAGGCACAGCAATCAGCCCCAGCATTTT. The full variable domain, in which reference TRBV7-9 and TRBJ1-5 provide the parts outside the CDR3, is DTGVSQNPRHKITKRGQNVTFRCDPISEHNRLYWYRQTLGQGPEFLTYFQNEAQLEKSRLLSDRFSAERPKGSFSTLEIQRTEQGDSAMYLCASSLAGRHSNQPQHFGDGTRLSIL.

This clonotype was counted many times. The chain recombines TRBV7-2 with TRBJ1-1; D call uncertain. The germline V gene encodes CDR1 SGHTA and CDR2 FQGNSA. V was pared by 4 bases and J by 4 bases, with 16 bases between. The CDR3 sequence is 15 residues long. The CDR3 bases are TGTGCCAGCAGCTCCGAGGACTCATGGGTCACTGAAGCTTTCTTT. Protein product: CASSSEDSWVTEAFF.

This clonotype has ten or more counts. The V and J genes are TRBV6-5 and TRBJ1-1; D is ambiguous. CDR1 MNHEY and CDR2 SVGAGI come from the germline V gene. The V gene lost 8 bases and the J gene lost 6 bases, with 25 bases spanning the gap. The CDR3 runs 16 residues. The CDR3, as DNA: TGTGCCAGCCGTTTTGGGCGGAACGTCGGGTCATCTGAAGCTTTCTTT. Translation: CASRFGRNVGSSEAFF.

This sequence joins TRBV5-1 and TRBJ2-3; D is possibly TRBD1 or TRBD2 (6 bases each). The CDR3 consists of 15 residues. The V end was cut by 7 bases, the J end by 4 bases, with 19 bases between. The germline V gene has CDR1 SGHRS and CDR2 YFSETQ. Here the CDR3 reads CASSPGAGTPDTQYF. As DNA, the CDR3 is TGCGCCAGCTCCCCGGGGGCGGGGACCCCAGATACGCAGTATTTT.

The chain combines TRBV3-1 with TRBJ1-5; D gene ambiguous. The CDR3 extends over 19 amino acids. Trimming removed 0 bases from V and 0 bases from J, with 18 bases in between. The germline V gene has CDR1 LGHDT and CDR2 YNNKEL (reference sequence). The CDR3 sequence: CASSQELGFNTYSNQPQHF. In DNA form, the CDR3 reads TGTGCCAGCAGCCAAGAACTGGGGTTTAACACTTATAGCAATCAGCCCCAGCATTTT.

Comments on this clonotype: Since no conserved phenylalanine or tryptophan closes the CDR3, a read error is the likely cause. The chain combines TRBV7-2 with TRBJ1-1; no clear D gene. Trimming stripped 1 base from V and 4 bases from J, with 10 bases between. In germline, CDR1 is SGHTA, CDR2 FQGNSA. The CDR3 length is 14 residues. CDR3: CASSLEVGGTEAFL. The DNA for the CDR3 is TGTGCCAGCAGCTTAGAAGTGGGCGGCACTGAAGCTTTCCTT.

V usage is TRBV18 and J usage is TRBJ1-5, with a possible D match to TRBD1 (6 bases). V lost 3 bases and J lost 0, with 9 bases in between. Germline values: CDR1 KGHSH, CDR2 LQKENI. This CDR3 contains 15 residues. The CDR3 region is CASSPGQLSNQPQHF. CDR3 DNA: TGTGCCAGCTCACCCGGACAGCTTAGCAATCAGCCCCAGCATTTT.

The J gene is TRBJ1-4, the V gene TRBV9; TRBD1 is a possible D gene (5 bases). This CDR3 contains 13 residues. The V gene lost 3 bases and the J gene lost 10 bases, with 13 bases spanning the gap. Looked up from germline, CDR1 is SGDLS and CDR2 is YYNGEE. DNA of the CDR3: TGTGCCAGCAGCGAGGGGACCCGGGGAAAACTGTTTTTT. This translates into CASSEGTRGKLFF.

The V call is TRBV6-2 or TRBV6-3, the J call TRBJ2-5; D not certain. Trimming stripped 6 bases from V and 3 bases from J, with 11 bases between. The CDR3 contains 13 residues. Germline CDR1 MNHEY, CDR2 SVGEGT. The CDR3 is CASRSQFEETQYF. CDR3 in DNA: TGTGCCAGCAGGAGCCAATTCGAAGAGACCCAGTACTTC.

Only a few counts were recorded for this clonotype. The chain uses TRBV11-2 and TRBJ2-5; D is uncertain. Between the trimmed V and J ends, which lost 4 bases and 5 bases, there was a span of 14 bases. Germline V CDR1 and CDR2: SGHAT, FQNNGV. The CDR3 consists of 14 residues. The CDR3 loop is CASSSRLGSETQYF. The CDR3 coding sequence is TGTGCCAGCAGCTCCCGTTTGGGTTCGGAGACCCAGTACTTC.

The chain carries TRBV3-1 and TRBJ2-7; D perhaps matches TRBD2 (6 bases). V lost 1 base and J 3 bases, leaving 10 bases between the germline ends. From germline, CDR1 is LGHDT and CDR2 YNNKEL (reference sequence). The CDR3 runs 14 residues. The CDR3 nucleotides are TGTGCCAGCAGCCAAGGGGTGGAGGGCTACGAGCAGTACGTC. This sequence encodes CASSQGVEGYEQYV.

This chain joins TRBV6-6 and TRBJ1-2; D unclear. The germline V and J ends were trimmed by 0 bases and 4 bases, with 15 bases remaining between them. The CDR3 extends over 16 amino acids. Germline V gene lookup returns CDR1 MNHNY and CDR2 SVGAGI (reference sequence). CDR3: CASSYSSQAPIYGYTF. CDR3 sequence (DNA): TGTGCCAGCAGTTACTCGAGTCAGGCGCCCATCTATGGCTACACCTTC.

This chain links TRBV5-1 with TRBJ1-3; D is perhaps TRBD1 (6 bases). This CDR3 spans 15 amino acids. From germline, CDR1 is SGHRS and CDR2 YFSETQ. V shed 5 bases and J shed 4 bases, with 16 bases lying between them. Here the CDR3 reads CASRDVGTQGNTIYF. The CDR3 DNA reads as TGCGCCAGCAGAGACGTGGGGACACAAGGAAACACCATATATTTT. Looking up the rest from reference TRBV5-1 and TRBJ1-3 gives the full variable domain: KAGVTQTPRYLIKTRGQQVTLSCSPISGHRSVSWYQQTPGQGLQFLFEYFSETQRNKGNFPGRFSGRQFSNSRSEMNVSTLELGDSALYLCASRDVGTQGNTIYFGEGSWLTVV.

In this sample, this clonotype turned up a few times. The V and J genes are TRBV5-1 and TRBJ1-6; D remains unclear. Deletions cut 0 bases from V and 7 bases from J, with 11 bases between. The CDR3 has 15 residues. Germline assignment: CDR1 SGHRS and CDR2 YFSETQ. The CDR3 coding sequence is TGCGCCAGCAGCTTGGGTCTCAGAGCCAATTCACCCCTCCACTTT. Translated: CASSLGLRANSPLHF.

CDR3 in amino acids: CASSQDYVTEAFF. The CDR3 DNA is TGTGCCAGCAGCCAAGATTATGTCACTGAAGCTTTCTTT. The rearrangement links TRBV14 to TRBJ1-1; D gene ambiguous. The CDR3 length is 13 residues. V dropped 0 bases and J dropped 4 bases, with 6 bases sitting between them. Germline CDR1 and CDR2: SGHDN and FVKESK.